The 24 T cell receptor beta chains below were found in one sample sequenced in a study of regulatory T cells in long-lasting Graves disease. To make TCR beta libraries, researchers used iRepertoire HTBI primers and Arm-PCR of CDR3 regions. Each CDR3 protein gets one entry after TCRdb re-called the multiplex PCR reads with MiXCR. The profile covers more than 400,000 distinct CDR3 sequences, with about a sixth appearing a single time and 12% taken by the ten largest. Time point described: newly diagnosed GD, antithyroid drugs for less than 3 months. Extracted PBMC RNA gave rise to the TCR library. These data were also reused for a study on T cells in Graves' hyperthyroidism and ophthalmopathy.

The sequencing here drew on peripheral blood mononuclear cells (PBMCs), taken at new diagnosis, from a patient treated with antithyroid drugs. The receptors derive from a man in his forties with Graves disease.

This clonotype was counted many times. V gene TRBV5-1 combines with J gene TRBJ2-1; 8 nucleotides line up with TRBD2. The germline gives CDR1 SGHRS, CDR2 YFSETQ. This CDR3 spans 16 amino acids. With 0 bases clipped from V and 2 bases from J, the junction kept 4 bases outside the gene matches. CDR3 sequence reads: CASSLDGGRTYNEQFF. CDR3 coding DNA: TGCGCCAGCAGCTTGGATGGCGGGAGGACCTACAATGAGCAGTTCTTC.

This rearrangement joins TRBV29-1 to TRBJ1-1; no definite D call. Germline CDR1 reads SQVTM; CDR2 reads ANQGSEA. This CDR3 is 13 amino acids long. Trimming cost V 6 bases and J 0 bases, with 11 bases left between them. The CDR3 loop is CSVGGIMNTEAFF. The CDR3 coding sequence is TGCAGCGTGGGAGGGATTATGAACACTGAAGCTTTCTTT.

This clonotype was seen ten or more times. The V call is TRBV2, the J call TRBJ2-2, with 9 bases fitting TRBD1. The germline V gene has CDR1 SNHLY and CDR2 FYNNEI. The CDR3 consists of 16 residues. V lost 5 bases, J lost 6 bases, and 10 bases stayed unmatched. This chain's CDR3 is CASSPAGQGSAGELFF. CDR3 bases: TGTGCCAGCAGTCCGGCGGGACAGGGAAGCGCCGGGGAGCTGTTTTTT.

This clonotype was observed many times. The chain couples TRBV4-2 to TRBJ2-2, with 10 bases that match TRBD2. This CDR3 has 17 residues. In germline, CDR1 is LGHNA, CDR2 YNFKEQ. V shed 4 bases, J shed 3 bases, and the junction held 8 bases outside the gene matches. CDR3 sequence: CASSPKSGRADTGELFF. CDR3 DNA sequence: TGTGCCAGCAGCCCTAAAAGCGGGAGGGCCGACACCGGGGAGCTGTTTTTT.

Regarding this clonotype: This may be a read error: a much more frequent sequence differs by one nucleotide. This chain links TRBV3-1 with TRBJ1-1; D perhaps matches TRBD1 (5 bases). The CDR3 sequence is 14 residues long. The germline CDR1 and CDR2 sequences are LGHDT and YNNKEL (reference sequence). CDR3 coding DNA: TGTGCCAGCAGCCAACCGGGACCGAACGCTGAAGCTTTCTTT. It translates to CASSQPGPNAEAFF.

This clonotype appeared many times. The chain uses TRBV18 and TRBJ2-3; D is unclear. The CDR3 loop spans 14 amino acids. Germline V gives CDR1 KGHSH, CDR2 LQKENI. V shed 7 bases and J shed 0 bases, with 11 bases lying between them. CDR3 residues: CASFRTPSTDTQYF. The CDR3 nucleotides read TGTGCCAGCTTTCGGACCCCTAGCACAGATACGCAGTATTTT.

In its sample, this clonotype was seen many times. The V and J genes are TRBV30 and TRBJ2-3, with 11 bases fitting TRBD2. There are 15 residues in the CDR3. The trim removed 5 bases at V and 3 bases at J, leaving 7 bases unmatched. Germline values: CDR1 GTSNPN, CDR2 SVGIG (reference sequence). The CDR3 nucleotides read TGTGCCTGGTCGAAGACTAGCGGGATAACAGATACGCAGTATTTT. Its translation is CAWSKTSGITDTQYF.

This clonotype was counted a few times. Germline and junction disagree at one end, which may indicate a read error. The V and J genes are TRBV13 and TRBJ2-7; no definite D call. Germline assignment: CDR1 PRHDT and CDR2 FYEKMQ (reference sequence). The CDR3 consists of 12 residues. The CDR3 loop reads CASSLAGFWDDF. The CDR3 coding sequence is TGTGCCAGCAGCTTGGCCGGTTTTTGGGATGACTTC.

This clonotype has at least ten counts. The genes are TRBV28 and TRBJ1-2, with TRBD1 identical over 7 bases. In germline, CDR1 is MDHEN, CDR2 SYDVKM. The CDR3 covers 13 residues. J was trimmed by 4 bases and V by 9 bases; bases with no gene match: 8. CDR3 DNA sequence: TGTGCCAGTGTGACAGGGCACTCCTATGGCTACACCTTC. Protein product: CASVTGHSYGYTF.

V is TRBV30 and J is TRBJ1-5, with D perhaps matching TRBD1 (5 bases). Germline-derived CDR1 and CDR2 are GTSNPN and SVGIG (reference sequence). The CDR3 is made up of 14 amino acids. Trimming removed 2 bases at V and 6 bases at J, with 14 bases between. The DNA for the CDR3 is TGTGCCTGGAGTTTGGGGCCCGGCGGTCAGCCCCAGCATTTT. Residues: CAWSLGPGGQPQHF.

This chain connects TRBV27 to TRBJ2-1; tentatively, D is TRBD1 (6 bases). The germline V gene encodes CDR1 MNHEY and CDR2 SMNVEV (reference sequence). The CDR3 is 14 amino acids. V was clipped by 4 bases and J by 7 bases, with 14 bases between them. CDR3 residues: CASSSSGVGNEQFF. CDR3 DNA sequence: TGTGCCAGCAGTTCTTCAGGGGTCGGGAATGAGCAGTTCTTC.

CDR3 bases: TGTGCCAGCAGCGTAGGACCGGAAGGGCCCGACGAGCAGTACTTC. It is translated as CASSVGPEGPDEQYF. V and J are TRBV9 and TRBJ2-7; D is undetermined. The length of the CDR3 is 15 residues. Germline CDR1 reads SGDLS; CDR2 reads YYNGEE. The V gene lost 0 bases and the J gene lost 5 bases, with 15 bases spanning the gap.

The chain joins TRBV7-3 to TRBJ2-1, with D possibly being TRBD2 (6 bases). CDR3 length: 15 residues. V lost 5 bases, J lost 2 bases, and 13 bases lay in between. CDR1 SGHTA and CDR2 FQGTGA come from the germline V gene. The CDR3 protein is CASSPRSGAYNEQFF. CDR3 DNA: TGTGCCAGCAGCCCCAGGTCGGGGGCCTACAATGAGCAGTTCTTC.

The chain combines TRBV27 with TRBJ2-2; D unclear. Germline CDR1 and CDR2: MNHEY and SMNVEV (reference sequence). CDR3 length equals 16 residues. V lost 2 bases, J lost 4 bases, and 14 bases lay in between. Here the CDR3 reads CASSLPGGSSTGELFF. The CDR3 bases are TGTGCCAGCAGTTTACCGGGCGGTTCGTCCACCGGGGAGCTGTTTTTT.

V gene TRBV4-3 combines with J gene TRBJ2-5, with D possibly TRBD2 on 5 matching bases. The V end was cut by 4 bases, the J end by 2 bases, with 20 bases between. Per germline, CDR1 LGHNA and CDR2 YSLEER. The CDR3 consists of 17 residues. CDR3 loop: CASSLDRSGIGQETQYF. The CDR3 region has the DNA TGCGCCAGCAGCCTAGATCGGTCGGGGATCGGACAAGAGACCCAGTACTTC.

This clonotype was counted ten times or more. The chain couples TRBV20-1 to TRBJ1-1; TRBD1 aligns across 8 bases. J lost 4 bases, V lost 5 bases, and 6 bases had no gene match. This CDR3 has 13 residues. The germline CDR1 and CDR2 sequences are DFQATT and SNEGSKA (reference sequence). The chain's CDR3 is CSAPDRDGTEAFF. The CDR3 DNA reads TGCAGTGCTCCGGACAGGGATGGCACTGAAGCTTTCTTT.

The V and J genes are TRBV28 and TRBJ2-5; D not certain. Germline V gene data show CDR1 as MDHEN and CDR2 as SYDVKM. CDR3 length: 12 amino acids. With 6 bases removed from V and 4 bases from J, the gap between germline ends came to 9 bases. CDR3 sequence: CASRVARETQYF. In DNA form, the CDR3 reads TGTGCCAGCAGAGTGGCGAGAGAGACCCAGTACTTC.

The table lists this clonotype with many counts. The V call is TRBV11-2, the J call TRBJ2-7; no definite D call. Germline V gives CDR1 SGHAT, CDR2 FQNNGV. The CDR3 is 12 residues long. V shed 0 bases and J shed 7 bases, with 7 bases lying between them. The CDR3 bases are TGTGCCAGCAGCTTAGACGAATATGAGCAGTACTTC. It is translated as CASSLDEYEQYF.

The chain recombines TRBV7-9 with TRBJ2-1, with 14 nucleotides matching TRBD2. There are 16 residues in the CDR3. The V segment lost 1 base and the J segment 10 bases; nucleotides outside the gene matches: 6. The germline V gene encodes CDR1 SEHNR and CDR2 FQNEAQ (reference sequence). CDR3 bases: TGTGCCAGCAGCTTAGTAAGACTAGCGGGAGGGGGGGAGCAGTTCTTC. This translates into CASSLVRLAGGGEQFF.

In its sample, this clonotype was seen many times. In DNA form, the CDR3 reads TGCAGTGCTGATTCTACGCCGTTGAAGCAGTACTTC. Translated: CSADSTPLKQYF. This sequence joins TRBV20-1 and TRBJ2-7, with D hard to call. Trimming cost V 5 bases and J 8 bases, with 16 bases left between them. This CDR3 is 12 amino acids long. Germline V lookup: CDR1 DFQATT, CDR2 SNEGSKA (reference sequence).

Worth noting for this clonotype: A much larger clone is a single base away; this may be a read error. This rearrangement joins TRBV2 to TRBJ2-3; TRBD1 agrees at 8 bases. The CDR3 totals 18 residues. Germline-derived CDR1 and CDR2 are SNHLY and FYNNEI. The CDR3 region has the DNA TGTGCCAGCAGTGAAGACGCAGGGGGCTATGCTAGCACAGATACGCGGTATTTT. Residues: CASSEDAGGYASTDTRYF.

The sample holds many counts of this clonotype. The V call is TRBV5-6, the J call TRBJ2-7, with 11 nucleotides matching TRBD2. The CDR3 contains 15 residues. The V gene end was trimmed by 5 bases and the J gene end by 3 bases; junction bases not matched to a gene: 7. The germline gives CDR1 SGHDT, CDR2 YYEEEE. The CDR3 DNA is TGTGCCAGCAGTTATGGGACTAGCGGCCTCTACGAGCAGTACTTC. Amino acids: CASSYGTSGLYEQYF. Together with reference TRBV5-6 and TRBJ2-7, the CDR3 gives the full variable domain: DAGVTQSPTHLIKTRGQQVTLRCSPKSGHDTVSWYQQALGQGPQFIFQYYEEEERQRGNFPDRFSGHQFPNYSSELNVNALLLGDSALYLCASSYGTSGLYEQYFGPGTRLTVT.

This clonotype was detected many times. The rearrangement uses TRBV20-1 and TRBJ2-7, with TRBD1 matching 9 bases. With V trimmed by 6 bases and J by 4 bases, 10 bases remained unmatched. CDR3 length: 14 residues. Per the germline V gene, CDR1 is DFQATT and CDR2 is SNEGSKA (reference sequence). For the CDR3, the DNA is TGCAGTGCACGAACCCGGGACAGGGTTTACGAGCAGTACTTC. This encodes CSARTRDRVYEQYF.

Ten or more counts support this clonotype. The rearrangement links TRBV27 to TRBJ2-1, with a weak D call TRBD2 (6 bases). This CDR3 comprises 14 residues. V was pared by 5 bases and J by 9 bases, with 17 bases between. The germline gives CDR1 MNHEY, CDR2 SMNVEV (reference sequence). CDR3 amino acids: CASSPGLLYGEQFF. Here the CDR3 DNA reads TGTGCCAGCAGTCCGGGACTTCTTTATGGTGAGCAGTTCTTC.